This section outlines one TCR beta chain sequence together with its context. Germline assignment: CDR1 KGHSH and CDR2 LQKENI. CDR3 length: 14 amino acids. V was clipped by 4 bases and J by 5 bases; unmatched bases: 5. The sample comes from a study of blood T cell repertoires in COVID-19. The method was immunoSEQ multiplex PCR; TCRdb's version includes in-frame clones alone and lacks a portion of them. The sample comprises 34,000 or so clones, 70% to 80% of which are singletons, and around a third rests with the top ten. Sequenced sample: peripheral blood. The sequence was collected from a man older than 75 with acute or convalescent COVID-19. This chain uses TRBV18 with TRBJ2-5; TRBD1 agrees at 9 bases. The CDR3: CASSQGQGPETQYF. The CDR3 DNA is TGTGCCAGCTCACAGGGACAGGGACCTGAGACCCAGTACTTC.